The 17 T cell receptor beta chains below come from one sample, sequenced in a study of regulatory T cells in long-lasting Graves disease. Time point here: newly diagnosed GD, antithyroid drugs for less than 3 months. PBMC-extracted RNA yielded the TCR library. Investigators prepared the TCR beta libraries by applying iRepertoire HTBI primers and Arm-PCR of CDR3 regions. TCRdb re-analysed the multiplex PCR reads in MiXCR, keeping a single row per CDR3 protein. The profile shows roughly 420,000 distinct CDR3 sequences, 12% to 15% of them singletons. Another study also made use of these data, one on T cells in Graves' hyperthyroidism and ophthalmopathy.

The sequenced sample was peripheral blood mononuclear cells (PBMCs), obtained at new diagnosis, from a patient treated with antithyroid drugs. The receptors derive from a woman aged 50 to 65 with Graves disease.

Many counts were recorded for this clonotype. The chain uses TRBV7-9 and TRBJ2-5; a possible D gene is TRBD2 (6 bases). V was shortened by 1 base and J by 5 bases, with 11 bases between the two germline ends. From germline, CDR1 is SEHNR and CDR2 FQNEAQ (reference sequence). This CDR3 region has 14 residues. In DNA, the CDR3 is TGTGCCAGCAGCTTAGGTACGGGAGACGAGACCCAGTACTTC. Translation gives CASSLGTGDETQYF.

This clonotype was detected many times. The chain employs TRBV4-1 and TRBJ2-1; 12 bases match TRBD2. J gave up 6 bases and V 1 base, and 10 bases lay outside the gene matches. There are 18 residues in the CDR3. Germline assignment: CDR1 MGHRA and CDR2 YSYEKL. The CDR3, as DNA: TGCGCCAGCAGCCAAGGTGGACTAGCGGGACCGAGGGGCAATGAGCAGTTCTTC. Protein: CASSQGGLAGPRGNEQFF.

This clonotype was detected ten times or more. This chain uses TRBV6-2 or TRBV6-3 with TRBJ2-3, with D perhaps TRBD1 (5 bases). There are 15 residues in the CDR3. Germline V gene sequence: CDR1 MNHEY, CDR2 SVGEGT. Trimming removed 1 base from V and 0 bases from J, with 8 bases in between. Here the CDR3 DNA reads TGTGCCAGCAGTTACTGGGGCGGAAGCACAGATACGCAGTATTTT. Translated: CASSYWGGSTDTQYF.

This clonotype was seen just once. The gene calls are TRBV5-1 and TRBJ2-7, with 11 nucleotides matching TRBD1. With V trimmed by 2 bases and J by 2 bases, 9 bases remained unmatched. The CDR3 covers 17 residues. Per germline, CDR1 SGHRS and CDR2 YFSETQ. The CDR3 coding sequence is TGCGCCAGCAGCTTCGTCTTCGGGACAGGGGGAACCTACGAGCAGTACTTC. Translated: CASSFVFGTGGTYEQYF.

V gene TRBV20-1 combines with J gene TRBJ1-3, with D possibly TRBD1 on 5 matching bases. Germline lookup yields CDR1 DFQATT and CDR2 SNEGSKA (reference sequence). V was clipped by 5 bases and J by 8 bases, with 16 bases between them. This CDR3 is built from 13 residues. In DNA form, the CDR3 reads TGCAGTGCTCTCAGGGCGGTTGCGGACACCATATATTTT. This translates into CSALRAVADTIYF.

This chain uses TRBV6-4 with TRBJ1-2, with 11 bases aligning to TRBD1. With V trimmed by 5 bases and J by 8 bases, 10 bases remained unmatched. Germline lookup yields CDR1 MRHNA and CDR2 SNTAGT. This CDR3 is 15 amino acids long. The DNA for the CDR3 is TGTGCCAGCAGTTACACCACTGGACAGGGGGCCGGCTACACCTTC. It codes for CASSYTTGQGAGYTF.

This clonotype was observed a handful of times. This chain connects TRBV5-1 to TRBJ2-1; 10 nucleotides align to TRBD2. The CDR3 contains 20 residues. Germline V gene data show CDR1 as SGHRS and CDR2 as YFSETQ. The trim removed 0 bases at V and 2 bases at J, leaving 14 bases unmatched. CDR3 residues: CASSLGNPFNSGRTYNEQFF. The CDR3 DNA reads as TGCGCCAGCAGCTTGGGTAACCCCTTCAATAGCGGGAGGACCTACAATGAGCAGTTCTTC.

This clonotype was seen many times. The chain couples TRBV3-1 to TRBJ2-1, with TRBD2 identical over 8 bases. The germline gives CDR1 LGHDT, CDR2 YNNKEL (reference sequence). The CDR3 totals 15 residues. V gave up 7 bases and J gave up 3 bases; unmatched junction bases: 8. The CDR3 spells CASKWSSGYYNEQFF. For the CDR3, the DNA is TGTGCCAGCAAATGGTCTAGCGGGTACTACAATGAGCAGTTCTTC.

This clonotype was counted at least ten times. The rearrangement links TRBV28 to TRBJ1-1; D is unresolved. The CDR3 has 13 residues. Trimming took off 5 bases at V and 2 bases at J, with 9 bases between the two ends. CDR1 is MDHEN, CDR2 SYDVKM, per germline. The CDR3 region is CASSPPINTEAFF. The CDR3, as DNA: TGTGCCAGCAGTCCCCCCATAAACACTGAAGCTTTCTTT.

A remark on this clonotype: Mismatch with germline at one junction end may stem from a read error. The rearrangement links TRBV2 to TRBJ2-5; the D is unclear. Germline V gives CDR1 SNHLY, CDR2 FYNNEI. The CDR3 consists of 11 residues. DNA for the CDR3: TGCGCCAGCATGAGAGGAGAGACCCAGTACTTC. Translation gives CASMRGETQYF. Full variable domain (missing parts from reference TRBV2 and TRBJ2-5): EPEVTQTPSHQVTQMGQEVILRCVPISNHLYFYWYRQILGQKVEFLVSFYNNEISEKSEIFDDQFSVERPDGSNFTLKIRSTKLEDSAMYFCASMRGETQYFGPGTRLLVL.

This chain connects TRBV10-3 to TRBJ1-1; no reliable D call. Germline V CDR1 and CDR2: ENHRY, SYGVKD. Trimming removed 0 bases from V and 7 bases from J, with 12 bases in between. This CDR3 comprises 14 residues. The CDR3 loop is CAISESYPPSEAFF. The CDR3 DNA follows: TGTGCCATCAGTGAGTCATACCCTCCAAGTGAAGCTTTCTTT.

This clonotype was detected many times. This sequence joins TRBV11-2 and TRBJ1-5; D is uncertain. Germline values: CDR1 SGHAT, CDR2 FQNNGV. Trimming left V 2 bases short and J 3 bases short, with 8 bases between. This CDR3 has 14 residues. The CDR3 DNA sequence: TGTGCCAGCAGCTTATTCGGGATCAATCAGCCCCAGCATTTT. Protein: CASSLFGINQPQHF.

This clonotype was seen a few times. This chain links TRBV5-4 with TRBJ1-1; D is unresolved. The germline V and J ends were trimmed by 0 bases and 4 bases, with 16 bases remaining between them. There are 16 residues in the CDR3. Germline CDR1 is SGHNT and CDR2 is YYREEE (reference sequence). The CDR3 sequence is CASSLAFHTSSTEAFF. For the CDR3, the DNA is TGTGCCAGCAGCTTGGCGTTCCACACTTCCTCCACTGAAGCTTTCTTT.

Comments on this clonotype: Just one base apart from a much larger clone, this may be a read error. This sequence joins TRBV12-3 or TRBV12-4 and TRBJ2-1, with D perhaps TRBD2 (6 bases). The CDR3 spans 14 residues. CDR3 loop: CVSLFGSSYNEQFF. DNA of the CDR3: TGTGTCAGCCTCTTCGGGAGCTCCTACAATGAGCAGTTCTTC.

J is TRBJ1-6 and V is TRBV30; weak D call: TRBD1 (5 bases). CDR3 size: 21 residues. Trimming stripped 0 bases from V and 0 bases from J, with 24 bases between. Germline V gene sequence: CDR1 GTSNPN, CDR2 SVGIG (reference sequence). The CDR3 here is CAWSVGPHVDETSSYNSPLHF. CDR3 DNA: TGTGCCTGGAGTGTGGGACCCCACGTCGACGAGACGAGCTCCTATAATTCACCCCTCCACTTT.

The rearrangement uses TRBV20-1 and TRBJ2-2; 7 nucleotides align to TRBD1. CDR3 size: 17 residues. J gave up 3 bases and V 3 bases, and 13 bases lay outside the gene matches. The germline gives CDR1 DFQATT, CDR2 SNEGSKA (reference sequence). CDR3 residues: CSARGAGLGGHTGELFF. The CDR3 nucleotides read TGCAGTGCTAGGGGTGCGGGTTTAGGGGGCCACACCGGGGAGCTGTTTTTT.

About this clonotype: A much larger clone lies a single base off, so this may be a read error. V gene TRBV10-3 combines with J gene TRBJ2-7, with 7 bases that match TRBD2. This CDR3 region has 14 residues. CDR1 is ENHRY and CDR2 is SYGVKD in the germline V gene. V trimming: 4 bases; J trimming: 5 bases; junction bases outside the gene matches: 8. CDR3 sequence reads: CAISGGEGLDEQYF. CDR3 nucleotides: TGTGCCATCAGTGGAGGGGAGGGCCTCGACGAGCAGTACTTC.